The rows below give T cell receptor beta chains drawn from one sample of a study of Ad26.COV2.S vaccination and SARS-CoV-2 variants. The protocol was immunoSEQ multiplex PCR, while the TCRdb copy is restricted to in-frame clones and leaves out a portion. Seen here are approximately 340,000 clones, 90% to 95% observed once, and the top ten hold 3.9%. Source: peripheral blood, taken after recovery from COVID-19. The receptors stem from a human donor who had recovered from COVID-19. Each CDR3 is given without its conserved first and last residue. Clone size is given for some rows only: seen once, a few or many times, or a class if the clone is expanded.

CDR3 protein	J gene	clone size	V gene
ASSGGTGGSYEQY	TRBJ2-7	.	TRBV25-1
ASSPLGEHQF	TRBJ2-1	.	TRBV18
ASSEWKEAF	TRBJ1-1	few	TRBV2
ASSDGRGGVRVNTEAF	TRBJ1-1	.	TRBV6-4
ASSLVGRGQVEKLF	TRBJ1-4	.	TRBV7-9
ASSFPGQGATQY	TRBJ2-5	.	TRBV5-4
ASTDGADSGYGYT	TRBJ1-2	.	TRBV5-1
ASSEPGTGNTEAF	TRBJ1-1	.	TRBV6-6
ASKTGSNYGYT	TRBJ1-2	.	TRBV2
ASSLRGQMNTEAF	TRBJ1-1	.	TRBV7-2
ASSQDRIRGPAHYGYT	TRBJ1-2	.	TRBV14
ATSDGPSSYNEQF	TRBJ2-1	.	TRBV24-1
ASREGQYQETQY	TRBJ2-5	.	TRBV5-1
ASRDYYEQY	TRBJ2-7	.	TRBV12-3/TRBV12-4
ASSPPGLADETQY	TRBJ2-5	.	TRBV7-9
ASRSTGTGGDGYT	TRBJ1-2	.	TRBV2
SAGGDPAVNIQY	TRBJ2-4	.	TRBV20-1
ATSDFPNVGMRKKLF	TRBJ1-4	.	TRBV24-1
ASSLASGAYEQY	TRBJ2-7	.	TRBV5-1
ASSQRTKEVNQPQH	TRBJ1-5	.	TRBV5-6
ASSSSYRGDSPLH	TRBJ1-6	.	TRBV5-6
ASSLMGGLQY	TRBJ2-3	.	TRBV12-3/TRBV12-4
ASSSPRAEDTQY	TRBJ2-3	.	TRBV7-9
ASSIGRGAF	TRBJ1-1	.	TRBV19
ASSRGPRGNTEAF	TRBJ1-1	.	TRBV27
ASSLRAPGNIQY	TRBJ2-4	.	TRBV7-6
ASSETGSGNTIY	TRBJ1-3	.	TRBV9
ASSQETGFDEQY	TRBJ2-7	.	TRBV4-1
ASSSGQGGYNSPLH	TRBJ1-6	few	TRBV27
ASSERTSGETGELF	TRBJ2-2	.	TRBV7-9
ASSERWTDYT	TRBJ1-2	.	TRBV6-1
ASSFPYSGGARDTQY	TRBJ2-3	.	TRBV7-9
ASGFGRTYEQY	TRBJ2-7	.	TRBV12-5
ASSFARNNYGYT	TRBJ1-2	once	TRBV28
ASSSTGAYGYT	TRBJ1-2	.	TRBV5-5
ASSAGQGSFEQY	TRBJ2-7	.	TRBV9
ASSLLGQLAPLH	TRBJ1-6	.	TRBV7-9
ASSPPPGGSNQPQH	TRBJ1-5	.	TRBV18
ASSLGGSRATNEKLF	TRBJ1-4	.	TRBV5-4
ASSLIGGQGGTEAF	TRBJ1-1	.	TRBV7-3
ASSHGEWEAF	TRBJ1-1	.	TRBV12-3/TRBV12-4
ASSGEGQTEAF	TRBJ1-1	once	TRBV2
ASSQPGLAGGVGTDTQY	TRBJ2-3	.	TRBV3-1/TRBV3-2
ATRKTGSTNTGELF	TRBJ2-2	.	TRBV2
ASSVGPENTEAF	TRBJ1-1	.	TRBV9
SVGGGGLLTTYNEQF	TRBJ2-1	.	TRBV29-1
ASSLGSKMNTEAF	TRBJ1-1	once	TRBV5-4
ASSRGLGNEKLF	TRBJ1-4	.	TRBV6-5